Shown below are 19 T cell receptor beta chains from a single sample sequenced in a study of read filtering for tumor transcriptome and immune sequencing. This library used roughly 400 ng RNA and molecular barcoded adaptors spanning alpha/delta and beta/gamma chains. Using its own MiXCR run on the reads, TCRdb lists one record per CDR3 protein. Of about 40,000 distinct CDR3 sequences listed, roughly 10% are singletons. The specimen sequenced was a population of CD138-negative cells sorted from bone marrow. The receptors originated from a donor at least 40 years old with multiple myeloma.

J is TRBJ2-7 and V is TRBV11-2; no definite D call. This CDR3 region has 11 residues. Germline CDR1 SGHAT, CDR2 FQNNGV. V lost 9 bases to trimming and J lost 6 bases, with 12 bases between them. CDR3 coding DNA: TGTGCCAGTAGACATGGATTCGAGCAGTACTTC. Translating gives CASRHGFEQYF.

As to this clonotype: Without the conserved terminal phenylalanine or tryptophan, this CDR3 likely stems from a read error. CDR3 sequence reads: CAIRVPGQGGGYTL. CDR3 sequence (DNA): TGTGCCATCAGAGTCCCGGGACAGGGCGGAGGCTACACCTTG. V and J are TRBV28 and TRBJ1-2; 9 nucleotides match TRBD1. The CDR3 extends over 14 amino acids. Germline V gene lookup returns CDR1 MDHEN and CDR2 SYDVKM. The junction had 14 bases not matched to a gene; V was cut back by 10 bases and J by 8 bases.

This clonotype was picked up many times. The gene calls are TRBV28 and TRBJ2-1; D gene unclear. CDR3 size: 14 residues. Germline V lookup: CDR1 MDHEN, CDR2 SYDVKM. Trimming cost V 4 bases and J 3 bases, with 10 bases left between them. The CDR3 DNA reads TGTGCCAGCAGTTATCGAGATTTCTACAATGAGCAGTTCTTC. Its translation is CASSYRDFYNEQFF.

This clonotype was found many times. The rearrangement joins TRBV5-1 to TRBJ2-2; 8 nucleotides align to TRBD2. The CDR3 loop spans 15 amino acids. Germline trimming cut 4 bases from V and 4 bases from J; bases unmatched to any gene: 6. Per the germline V gene, CDR1 is SGHRS and CDR2 is YFSETQ. The CDR3 is CASSGTGLVTGELFF. The CDR3 bases are TGCGCCAGCAGCGGAACGGGACTAGTCACCGGGGAGCTGTTTTTT.

Details on this clonotype: At one boundary the junction diverges from the germline segment, which might be a read error. The V and J genes are TRBV29-1 and TRBJ2-5; weak D call: TRBD2 (5 bases). The CDR3 is 10 amino acids. From germline, CDR1 is SQVTM and CDR2 ANQGSEA. As DNA, the CDR3 is TGCAGCATTGTTTGGGAGACACAGTACTTC. Protein product: CSIVWETQYF.

This clonotype has at least ten counts. The chain links TRBV20-1 to TRBJ2-1, with TRBD2 matching over 11 bases. Germline lookup yields CDR1 DFQATT and CDR2 SNEGSKA (reference sequence). The CDR3 runs 15 residues. V dropped 6 bases and J dropped 3; count of bases not matched to a gene: 7. Here the CDR3 reads CSANSGGAFYNEQFF. Written as DNA, the CDR3 is TGCAGTGCCAATAGCGGGGGGGCCTTCTACAATGAGCAGTTCTTC.

This clonotype was seen more than once but under ten times. CDR3 coding DNA: TGTGCCAGCTCGTTACAGGGAGCCCATTTATCCTACGAGCAGTACTTC. Its translation: CASSLQGAHLSYEQYF. V and J are TRBV18 and TRBJ2-7; possible D gene TRBD1, 6 bases. The CDR3 has 16 amino acids. Germline-derived CDR1 and CDR2 are KGHSH and LQKENI. Trimming shortened V by 6 bases and J by 1 base, and 19 bases separated the two germline ends.

The sample holds many counts of this clonotype. The chain couples TRBV12-3 or TRBV12-4 to TRBJ2-2; the D gene is possibly TRBD1 (5 bases). The CDR3 is made up of 15 amino acids. V was cut by 3 bases and J by 1 base, with 9 bases left in between. CDR3 loop: CASSFPGMNTGELFF. As DNA, the CDR3 is TGTGCCAGCAGTTTCCCAGGGATGAACACCGGGGAGCTGTTTTTT.

A note on this clonotype: At one of its ends the junction is not consistent with the germline gene, which may arise from a read error. The chain employs TRBV3-1 and TRBJ2-5; D unclear. This CDR3 is 11 amino acids long. Germline loops: CDR1 LGHDT, CDR2 YNNKEL (reference sequence). The CDR3 region is CASSQAGLVDF. CDR3 bases: TGTGCCAGCAGCCAAGCTGGGCTCGTGGACTTC.

This clonotype was recorded at least ten times. The rearrangement joins TRBV27 to TRBJ1-1; D possibly corresponds to TRBD1 (5 bases). Germline V gene sequence: CDR1 MNHEY, CDR2 SMNVEV (reference sequence). The CDR3 loop spans 13 amino acids. V was pared by 4 bases and J by 5 bases, with 11 bases between. The CDR3 nucleotides read TGTGCCAGCAGTTATGGCCGGGGGACTGAAGCTTTCTTT. This translates into CASSYGRGTEAFF.

The chain links TRBV15 to TRBJ1-1; 11 positions agree with TRBD1. V gave up 9 bases and J gave up 6 bases; unmatched junction bases: 6. The V gene's germline CDR1 is LNHNV and CDR2 YYDKDF (reference sequence). The CDR3 is 13 amino acids. The CDR3 reads CATGTGGVSEAFF. The CDR3 coding sequence is TGTGCCACTGGGACAGGGGGTGTCTCTGAAGCTTTCTTT.

V is TRBV20-1 and J is TRBJ2-7; D unclear. The CDR3 spans 12 residues. Germline V lookup: CDR1 DFQATT, CDR2 SNEGSKA (reference sequence). The germline V and J ends were trimmed by 3 bases and 7 bases, with 13 bases remaining between them. CDR3 nucleotides: TGCAGTGCTAGTGCGCGTCCCGGGGAGCAGTACTTC. It specifies CSASARPGEQYF.

This clonotype was counted ten times or more. The chain combines TRBV28 with TRBJ2-7, with no clear D. V lost 8 bases, J lost 0 bases, and 5 bases lay in between. Germline V lookup: CDR1 MDHEN, CDR2 SYDVKM. The CDR3 loop spans 11 amino acids. CDR3 amino acids: CASLSSYEQYF. In DNA, the CDR3 is TGTGCCAGCTTGAGCTCCTACGAGCAGTACTTC.

The chain is built from TRBV11-2 and TRBJ2-2; D is perhaps TRBD1 or TRBD2 (6 bases each). Germline V gene sequence: CDR1 SGHAT, CDR2 FQNNGV. The germline V and J ends were trimmed by 1 base and 5 bases, with 20 bases remaining between them. This CDR3 is 18 amino acids long. CDR3 nucleotides: TGTGCCAGCAGCTTAGGCCGGGTGGGGGCCGCGGGGACCGGGGAGCTGTTTTTT. Translation gives CASSLGRVGAAGTGELFF.

There are many counts of this clonotype. CDR3 loop: CASSLGRFLDEQFF. The CDR3 nucleotides are TGTGCCAGCAGCTTAGGCCGTTTTCTCGATGAGCAGTTCTTC. The chain couples TRBV11-1 to TRBJ2-1; D gene unclear. The CDR3 is 14 amino acids. From germline, CDR1 is SGHAT and CDR2 FQDESV (reference sequence). The germline V and J ends were trimmed by 1 base and 8 bases, with 12 bases remaining between them.

This clonotype has a count of ten or more. V gene TRBV7-9 combines with J gene TRBJ2-3; D might be TRBD2 (6 bases). The germline V gene encodes CDR1 SEHNR and CDR2 FQNEAQ (reference sequence). CDR3 length equals 12 residues. Deletions cut 3 bases from V and 6 bases from J, with 7 bases between. The CDR3 coding sequence is TGTGCCAGCAGCTTGGAGGGGGATACGCAGTATTTT. This sequence encodes CASSLEGDTQYF.

Regarding this clonotype: Being one base from a much bigger clone, this may be a read error. The CDR3 sequence is CASSLEGGQGPYNEQFF. The CDR3 DNA is TGTGCCAGCAGCTTAGAAGGAGGGCAGGGGCCCTACAATGAGCAGTTCTTC. The chain links TRBV7-3 to TRBJ2-1; D may be TRBD1 or TRBD2 (6 bases each). The CDR3 is 17 residues long. Trimming pared 2 bases from V and 2 bases from J, leaving 16 bases between. Germline V gene data show CDR1 as SGHTA and CDR2 as FQGTGA.

About this clonotype itself: Since a much larger clone is just one base distant, this may be a read error. J is TRBJ2-2 and V is TRBV7-3, with 9 positions matching TRBD1. There are 14 residues in the CDR3. Germline V lookup: CDR1 SGHTA, CDR2 FQGTGA. The CDR3 region has the DNA TGTGCCAGCAGTTCCGGGACAGGGACCGGGGAGCTGTCTTTT. Its translation is CASSSGTGTGELSF.

This clonotype was seen many times. The chain uses TRBV20-1 and TRBJ1-5; D may be TRBD1 (6 bases). In germline, CDR1 is DFQATT, CDR2 SNEGSKA (reference sequence). The CDR3 has 12 residues. Trimming pared 4 bases from V and 5 bases from J, leaving 9 bases between. CDR3 DNA: TGCAGTGCTAAGGGGGGGGATCAGCCCCAGCATTTT. It encodes CSAKGGDQPQHF.